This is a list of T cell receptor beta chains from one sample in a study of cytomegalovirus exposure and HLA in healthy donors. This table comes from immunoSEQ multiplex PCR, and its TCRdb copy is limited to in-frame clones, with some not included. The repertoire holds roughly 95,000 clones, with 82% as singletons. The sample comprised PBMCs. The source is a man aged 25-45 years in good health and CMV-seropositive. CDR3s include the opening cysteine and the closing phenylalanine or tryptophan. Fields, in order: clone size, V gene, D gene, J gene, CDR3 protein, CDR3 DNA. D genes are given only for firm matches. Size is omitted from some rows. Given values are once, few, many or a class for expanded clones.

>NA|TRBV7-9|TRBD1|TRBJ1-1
CASSPRTGRERNTEAFF
TGTGCCAGCAGCCCAAGGACAGGGAGGGAACGCAACACTGAAGCTTTCTTT
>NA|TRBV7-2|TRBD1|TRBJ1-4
CASSLGGTGDVKLFF
TGTGCCAGCTCCTTGGGGGGGACAGGGGATGTAAAACTGTTTTTT
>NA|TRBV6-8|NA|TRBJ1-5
CANPGVGQPQHF
TGTGCCAACCCAGGGGTCGGGCAGCCCCAGCATTTT
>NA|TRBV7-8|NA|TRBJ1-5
CASSFGPGNQPQHF
TGTGCCAGCAGCTTTGGACCGGGGAATCAGCCCCAGCATTTT
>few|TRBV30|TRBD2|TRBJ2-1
CAWSVSGSLGDNEQFF
TGTGCCTGGAGTGTCAGCGGGAGTTTGGGAGACAATGAGCAGTTCTTC
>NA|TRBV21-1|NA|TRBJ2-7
CASSSTSGNSYEQYF
TGTGCCAGCAGCAGCACTAGCGGGAACTCCTACGAGCAGTACTTC
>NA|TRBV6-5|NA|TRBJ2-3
CASSSPRADTQYF
TGTGCCAGCAGTTCCCCGAGGGCAGATACGCAGTATTTT
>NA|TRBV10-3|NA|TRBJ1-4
CAISDLPDEKLFF
TGTGCCATCAGTGACCTACCCGATGAAAAACTGTTTTTT
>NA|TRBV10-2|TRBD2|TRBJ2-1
CASSGAGGTRPLNEQFF
TGCGCCAGCAGCGGGGCGGGTGGGACTAGGCCCCTCAATGAGCAGTTCTTC
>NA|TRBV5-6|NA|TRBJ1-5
CASSLAQGGMLGNQPQHF
TGTGCCAGCAGCTTGGCCCAGGGTGGGATGTTGGGCAATCAGCCCCAGCATTTT
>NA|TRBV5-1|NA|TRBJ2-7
CASKGQNYEQYF
TGCGCCAGCAAAGGACAGAATTACGAGCAGTACTTC
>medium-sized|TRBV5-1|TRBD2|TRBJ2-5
CASSLSGRDQETQYF
TGCGCCAGCAGCTTGAGCGGGAGGGACCAAGAGACCCAGTACTTC
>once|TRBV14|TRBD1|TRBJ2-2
CASSRDRGRITGELFF
TGTGCCAGCAGCCGGGACAGGGGGCGCATTACCGGGGAGCTGTTTTTT
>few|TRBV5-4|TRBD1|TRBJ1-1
CASSRDRREAFF
TGTGCCAGCAGCCGGGACAGACGTGAAGCTTTCTTT
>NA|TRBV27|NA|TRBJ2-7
CASSPRYSPYEQYF
TGTGCCAGCAGCCCAAGGTACAGCCCTTACGAGCAGTACTTC
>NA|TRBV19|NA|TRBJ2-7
CASSIEEGPYEQYF
TGTGCCAGTAGTATAGAGGAGGGTCCGTACGAGCAGTACTTC
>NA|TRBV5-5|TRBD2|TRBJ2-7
CASSFELREGTYEQYF
TGTGCCAGCAGCTTTGAACTGCGGGAGGGAACCTACGAGCAGTACTTC
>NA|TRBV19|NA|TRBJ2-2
CASTRASRNTGELFF
TGTGCCAGTACCCGGGCTAGCAGGAACACCGGGGAGCTGTTTTTT
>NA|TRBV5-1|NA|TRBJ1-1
CASSLASGPPMNTEAFF
TGCGCCAGCAGCTTGGCGTCAGGGCCCCCAATGAACACTGAAGCTTTCTTT
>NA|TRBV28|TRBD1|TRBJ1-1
CASSSGTGPWNTEAFF
TGTGCCAGCAGTTCGGGGACAGGGCCTTGGAACACTGAAGCTTTCTTT
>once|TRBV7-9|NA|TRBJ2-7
CASKRLAERGSYEQYF
TGTGCCAGCAAGCGGTTGGCGGAGAGGGGGTCCTACGAGCAGTACTTC
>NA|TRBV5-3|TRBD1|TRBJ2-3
CARSLTGESTDTQYF
TGTGCCAGAAGCCTGACAGGGGAGAGCACAGATACGCAGTATTTT
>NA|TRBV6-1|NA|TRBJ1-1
CASSEGLAGWQTEAFF
TGTGCCAGCAGTGAAGGGCTTGCAGGGTGGCAAACTGAAGCTTTCTTT
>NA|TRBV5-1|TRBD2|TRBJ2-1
CASSPLRAGGPNEQFF
TGCGCCAGCAGCCCCCTCCGAGCGGGAGGGCCTAATGAGCAGTTCTTC
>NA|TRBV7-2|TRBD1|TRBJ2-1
CASSAGQEFRRWFF
TGTGCCAGCAGCGCGGGACAGGAGTTTAGGAGATGGTTCTTC
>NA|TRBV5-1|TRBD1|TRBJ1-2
CASSSTTGNYGYTF
TGCGCCAGCAGCTCGACGACAGGGAACTATGGCTACACCTTC
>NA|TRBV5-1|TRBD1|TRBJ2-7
CASSLEQGAFGEQYF
TGCGCCAGCAGCTTGGAACAGGGGGCTTTCGGCGAGCAGTACTTC
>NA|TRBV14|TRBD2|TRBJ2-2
CASSRTSGRSTGELFF
TGTGCCAGCAGCCGGACTAGCGGGAGAAGTACCGGGGAGCTGTTTTTT
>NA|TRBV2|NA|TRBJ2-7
CASSGLGHEQYF
TGTGCCAGCAGTGGTTTGGGCCACGAGCAGTACTTC